Each of the 27 T cell receptor beta chains below was sequenced from the same sample in a study of molecular identifiers for immune sequencing clone quantification. TCRdb re-called the PCR reads through MiXCR, storing one row per CDR3 protein. There are about 630,000 distinct CDR3 sequences in the sample; about 25% occur only once, and about 0.78% lies in the top ten. Sequencing was done on a sample of naive CD8+ T cells from blood, with Jurkat cell RNA spiked in. Subset in this sample: FACS-sorted CD8+CD4-CCR7+CD45RA+ naive T cells. Receptors were obtained from a human donor in good health. Some libraries in this study had Jurkat cell RNA spiked in.

This clonotype was counted at least ten times. This chain connects TRBV19 to TRBJ2-7, with TRBD1 identical over 8 bases. Germline CDR1 and CDR2: LNHDA and SQIVND (reference sequence). The V segment lost 9 bases and the J segment 3 bases; nucleotides outside the gene matches: 10. The CDR3 contains 14 residues. The CDR3: CASSPGTGLYEQYF. In DNA form, the CDR3 reads TGTGCCAGCAGCCCCGGGACAGGACTCTACGAGCAGTACTTC.

Comments on this clonotype: Without the conserved terminal phenylalanine or tryptophan, this CDR3 likely stems from a read error. This chain connects TRBV28 to TRBJ1-1; D uncertain. V was trimmed by 5 bases and J by 1 base, leaving 14 bases between them. The germline V gene encodes CDR1 MDHEN and CDR2 SYDVKM. The CDR3 has 15 residues. The CDR3 loop is CASSTRGRPNTEAFC. The CDR3 DNA reads TGTGCCAGCAGTACAAGAGGCCGGCCGAACACTGAAGCTTTCTGT.

This clonotype was picked up many times. This sequence joins TRBV9 and TRBJ2-1, with 7 bases identical to TRBD1. Unmatched junction bases numbered 3, after V lost 3 bases and J lost 9 bases. The CDR3 totals 12 residues. Germline V gene sequence: CDR1 SGDLS, CDR2 YYNGEE. DNA for the CDR3: TGTGCCAGCAGCGCCGGGACAGCTGAGCAGTTCTTC. Translation: CASSAGTAEQFF. The complete variable domain, with remaining parts taken from reference TRBV9 and TRBJ2-1, reads DSGVTQTPKHLITATGQRVTLRCSPRSGDLSVYWYQQSLDQGLQFLIQYYNGEERAKGNILERFSAQQFPDLHSELNLSSLELGDSALYFCASSAGTAEQFFGPGTRLTVL.

This clonotype was detected only a few times. This chain connects TRBV4-3 to TRBJ2-3; 8 nucleotides align to TRBD1. The CDR3 has 15 residues. V gave up 1 base and J gave up 4 bases; unmatched junction bases: 4. In germline, CDR1 is LGHNA, CDR2 YSLEER. The CDR3 sequence is CASSQGSRGPDTQYF. The CDR3 DNA follows: TGCGCCAGCAGCCAAGGGTCCAGGGGGCCAGATACGCAGTATTTT.

This clonotype was counted ten times or more. The chain combines TRBV7-9 with TRBJ2-1; D remains unclear. V shed 5 bases and J shed 14 bases, with 22 bases lying between them. This CDR3 is 14 amino acids long. Germline CDR1 reads SEHNR; CDR2 reads FQNEAQ (reference sequence). The chain's CDR3 is CASSLIFDGEEEFF. The CDR3 coding sequence is TGTGCCAGCAGCCTAATTTTCGACGGTGAAGAGGAGTTCTTC.

The rearrangement uses TRBV24-1 and TRBJ2-7; perhaps TRBD1 as D (5 bases). CDR1 is KGHDR, CDR2 SFDVKD, per germline. Trimming cost V 0 bases and J 13 bases, with 9 bases left between them. The CDR3 has 11 residues. CDR3 sequence: CATSDLQGFYF. CDR3 bases: TGTGCCACCAGTGATTTGCAGGGCTTTTACTTC.

This clonotype was counted only a few times. V is TRBV4-3 and J is TRBJ2-1; 9 nucleotides line up with TRBD2. Germline-derived CDR1 and CDR2 are LGHNA and YSLEER. The junction had 17 bases not matched to a gene; V was cut back by 7 bases and J by 4 bases. This CDR3 has 18 amino acids. DNA of the CDR3: TGCGCCAGCACCACGGGACTAGCAGGAGCGGGGCTGTACAATGAGCAGTTCTTC. Protein: CASTTGLAGAGLYNEQFF.

J is TRBJ1-2 and V is TRBV6-2 or TRBV6-3; 9 bases match TRBD1. V shed 0 bases and J 3 bases; nucleotides not matched to a gene: 5. Per the germline V gene, CDR1 is MNHEY and CDR2 is SVGEGT. CDR3 size: 16 residues. The chain's CDR3 is CASSYSMGTGHYGYTF. The CDR3 nucleotides are TGTGCCAGCAGTTACTCGATGGGGACAGGGCACTATGGCTACACCTTC.

The chain combines TRBV14 with TRBJ2-1; D gene uncertain. The CDR3 has 12 residues. V lost 8 bases and J lost 2, with 7 bases in between. Germline lookup yields CDR1 SGHDN and CDR2 FVKESK. The CDR3 nucleotides read TGTGCCAGCTGTGAGACCTACAATGAGCAGTTCTTC. Protein sequence: CASCETYNEQFF. The entire variable domain, with the rest obtained from reference TRBV14 and TRBJ2-1, is as follows: EAGVTQFPSHSVIEKGQTVTLRCDPISGHDNLYWYRRVMGKEIKFLLHFVKESKQDESGMPNNRFLAERTGGTYSTLKVQPAELEDSGVYFCASCETYNEQFFGPGTRLTVL.

V usage is TRBV2 and J usage is TRBJ1-4; D is ambiguous. Trimming pared 6 bases from V and 0 bases from J, leaving 26 bases between. From germline, CDR1 is SNHLY and CDR2 FYNNEI. The CDR3 runs 20 residues. This CDR3 is CASRTSLTRTKLSTNEKLFF. CDR3 coding DNA: TGTGCCAGCAGAACATCACTAACCAGAACAAAACTATCAACTAATGAAAAACTGTTTTTT.

The rearrangement uses TRBV19 and TRBJ1-5, with D maybe TRBD1 (5 bases). CDR1 and CDR2 from the germline V gene are LNHDA and SQIVND (reference sequence). V dropped 7 bases and J dropped 2 bases, with 15 bases sitting between them. CDR3 length: 15 amino acids. DNA for the CDR3: TGTGCCAGTACCCCCGGGGGTTTGGGCAATCAGCCCCAGCATTTT. It yields the protein CASTPGGLGNQPQHF.

The rearrangement uses TRBV7-9 and TRBJ1-2, with D unclear. The CDR3 covers 12 residues. Germline V CDR1 and CDR2: SEHNR, FQNEAQ (reference sequence). V lost 2 bases to trimming and J lost 7 bases, with 8 bases between them. The CDR3 region is CASSLNRFGYTF. As DNA, the CDR3 is TGTGCCAGCAGCTTAAATCGTTTTGGCTACACCTTC.

This sequence joins TRBV11-2 and TRBJ1-4; the D gene is possibly TRBD1 (5 bases). The CDR3 runs to 15 residues. V was shortened by 5 bases and J by 1 base, with 11 bases between the two germline ends. Germline-derived CDR1 and CDR2 are SGHAT and FQNNGV. CDR3 DNA: TGTGCCAGCAGCCCATGGGACGGAACTAATGAAAAACTGTTTTTT. This sequence encodes CASSPWDGTNEKLFF.

This clonotype came up many times. The V call is TRBV30, the J call TRBJ2-4; 7 nucleotides align to TRBD2. Germline V gene sequence: CDR1 GTSNPN, CDR2 SVGIG (reference sequence). The CDR3 is 15 amino acids. V trimming: 3 bases; J trimming: 3 bases; junction bases outside the gene matches: 8. This CDR3 is CAWRRLAANKNIQYF. CDR3 DNA: TGTGCCTGGAGACGGCTAGCGGCGAACAAAAACATTCAGTACTTC.

Worth noting for this clonotype: A clone one base away is much larger, so this may be a read error. The chain recombines TRBV5-3 with TRBJ2-3; 7 bases are a match to TRBD1. TRBV5-3 is labeled an ORF, and its function is uncertain. V lost 8 bases and J lost 0; bases outside the gene matches: 9. The CDR3 extends over 15 amino acids. The CDR3 sequence: CASSHGTASTDTQYF. The CDR3 DNA follows: TGTGCCAGCAGCCATGGGACAGCTAGCACAGATACGCAGTATTTT.

Concerning this clonotype: A much larger clone is a single base away; this may be a read error. The J gene is TRBJ1-6, the V gene TRBV4-3; D is unclear. Germline V CDR1 and CDR2: LGHNA, YSLEER. This CDR3 is built from 14 residues. CDR3 protein: CASGQDVVNSPLHF. The CDR3 nucleotides are TGCGCCAGCGGCCAAGACGTAGTTAATTCACCCCTCCACTTT.

The DNA of the CDR3 is TGTGCCACCAGCAGAGAGTCCGAGCAGTACTTC. It translates to CATSRESEQYF. This chain uses TRBV15 with TRBJ2-7; no clear D. The V gene's germline CDR1 is LNHNV and CDR2 YYDKDF (reference sequence). The CDR3 totals 11 residues. The V end was cut by 0 bases, the J end by 6 bases, with 3 bases between.

This clonotype was counted ten times or more. V usage is TRBV5-1 and J usage is TRBJ2-5; TRBD2 matches 7 bases. The germline gives CDR1 SGHRS, CDR2 YFSETQ. Trimming cost V 5 bases and J 3 bases; bases outside gene matches: 4. The length of the CDR3 is 13 residues. In DNA form, the CDR3 reads TGCGCCAGCAGGGGAGGGATTGAAGAGACCCAGTACTTC. Its protein is CASRGGIEETQYF.

This clonotype has just a few counts. The chain carries TRBV6-5 and TRBJ1-1; possible D gene TRBD1, 5 bases. Germline V gene lookup returns CDR1 MNHEY and CDR2 SVGAGI. The CDR3 runs to 15 residues. V was pared by 0 bases and J by 3 bases, with 11 bases between. The CDR3: CASSYSPGGDTEAFF. Written as DNA, the CDR3 is TGTGCCAGCAGTTACTCGCCGGGGGGAGACACTGAAGCTTTCTTT.

This chain links TRBV19 with TRBJ2-2, with D unclear. The CDR3 sequence is 13 residues long. V was shortened by 10 bases and J by 3 bases, with 12 bases between the two germline ends. Per germline, CDR1 LNHDA and CDR2 SQIVND (reference sequence). Here the CDR3 DNA reads TGTGCCACCCGCCGAGAAGACACCGGGGAGCTGTTTTTT. Its translation: CATRREDTGELFF.

This chain connects TRBV9 to TRBJ2-3; D gene unclear. The ends were cut back, 3 bases at V and 3 bases at J, with 11 bases in the middle. CDR3 size: 14 residues. In germline, CDR1 is SGDLS, CDR2 YYNGEE. Written as DNA, the CDR3 is TGTGCCAGCAGCGGGCCTTGGCAGACAGATACGCAGTATTTT. It translates to CASSGPWQTDTQYF.

The table lists this clonotype with a few counts. The V call is TRBV20-1, the J call TRBJ2-2; TRBD2 is a possible D gene (7 bases). Trimming took off 0 bases at V and 2 bases at J, with 13 bases between the two ends. This CDR3 comprises 16 residues. Per the germline V gene, CDR1 is DFQATT and CDR2 is SNEGSKA (reference sequence). The CDR3 DNA reads as TGCAGTGCTAGAGATCGGGGGGCTTCTAACACCGGGGAGCTGTTTTTT. It encodes CSARDRGASNTGELFF.

This chain connects TRBV15 to TRBJ2-3; 7 bases are shared with TRBD1. The CDR3 spans 17 residues. The V gene's germline CDR1 is LNHNV and CDR2 YYDKDF (reference sequence). V shed 1 base, J shed 1 base, and the junction held 8 bases outside the gene matches. CDR3 DNA sequence: TGTGCCACCAGCAGAGGCCGGACCGGGACAGGCACAGATACGCAGTATTTT. Translated, it gives CATSRGRTGTGTDTQYF.

As regards this clonotype: It may be a read error: a sequence one base away is much more abundant. This rearrangement joins TRBV4-1 to TRBJ1-1; D is possibly TRBD1 (6 bases). Germline assignment: CDR1 MGHRA and CDR2 YSYEKL. The CDR3 length is 15 residues. The CDR3 is CAGSQDGRGNTEAFF. The CDR3 bases are TGCGCCGGCAGCCAAGATGGCAGGGGGAACACTGAAGCTTTCTTT.

There are a few counts of this clonotype. The genes are TRBV28 and TRBJ2-1, with 7 bases lining up with TRBD2. J was trimmed by 7 bases and V by 2 bases; bases with no gene match: 8. CDR1 is MDHEN, CDR2 SYDVKM, per germline. The CDR3 loop spans 15 amino acids. Written as DNA, the CDR3 is TGTGCCAGCAGTTTAGGGGGGAGGGCCAGGAATGAGCAGTTCTTC. Protein: CASSLGGRARNEQFF. Full variable domain (outside the CDR3, taken from reference TRBV28 and TRBJ2-1): DVKVTQSSRYLVKRTGEKVFLECVQDMDHENMFWYRQDPGLGLRLIYFSYDVKMKEKGDIPEGYSVSREKKERFSLILESASTNQTSMYLCASSLGGRARNEQFFGPGTRLTVL.

This clonotype was picked up a small number of times. This chain joins TRBV7-9 and TRBJ2-1; 7 bases line up with TRBD2. J was trimmed by 3 bases and V by 1 base; bases with no gene match: 18. CDR3 length equals 20 residues. In germline, CDR1 is SEHNR, CDR2 FQNEAQ (reference sequence). This CDR3 reads CASSLVSPSGGNKIYNEQFF. The DNA for the CDR3 is TGTGCCAGCAGCTTAGTTTCGCCTAGCGGAGGAAATAAGATCTACAATGAGCAGTTCTTC.

The rearrangement links TRBV7-6 to TRBJ2-1; D gene ambiguous. V was shortened by 10 bases and J by 4 bases, with 11 bases between the two germline ends. Germline-derived CDR1 and CDR2 are SGHVS and FNYEAQ. The CDR3 length is 12 residues. DNA of the CDR3: TGTGCCACAGCTGAGAGGTACAATGAGCAGTTCTTC. Translating gives CATAERYNEQFF.